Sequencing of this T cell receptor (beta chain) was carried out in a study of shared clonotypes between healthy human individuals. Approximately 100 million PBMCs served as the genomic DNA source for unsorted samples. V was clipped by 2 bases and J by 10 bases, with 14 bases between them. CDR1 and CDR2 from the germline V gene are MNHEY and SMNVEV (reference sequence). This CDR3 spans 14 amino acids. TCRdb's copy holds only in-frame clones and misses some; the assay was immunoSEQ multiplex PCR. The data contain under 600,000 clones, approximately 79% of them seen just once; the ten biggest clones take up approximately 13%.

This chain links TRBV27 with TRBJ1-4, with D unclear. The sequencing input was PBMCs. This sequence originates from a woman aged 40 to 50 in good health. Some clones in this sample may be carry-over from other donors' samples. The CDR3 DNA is TGTGCCAGCAGTTTAGGTGGGGTAGGTGGAAAACTGTTTTTT. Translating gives CASSLGGVGGKLFF. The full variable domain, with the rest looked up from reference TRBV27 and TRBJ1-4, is EAQVTQNPRYLITVTGKKLTVTCSQNMNHEYMSWYRQDPGLGLRQIYYSMNVEVTDKGDVPEGYKVSRKEKRNFPLILESPSPNQTSLYFCASSLGGVGGKLFFGSGTQLSVL.